This T cell receptor (beta chain) was sequenced during a study of tumor-infiltrating lymphocytes in primary liver carcinoma. Study-wide points: Tumors significantly exceeded blood in top-250-clone fraction (p = 0.039). Lesser overlap characterized tumor-adjacent and tumor-blood pairs relative to tumor region pairs.

On this clonotype: The antigen remains undetermined. Because it lacks the conserved phenylalanine or tryptophan at the end, this CDR3 is likely a read error. The DNA is left out, because the CDR3 cannot be placed on it with certainty; the CDR3 is given as TCRdb lists it.

Making TCR beta cDNA involved approximately 510 ng total RNA and a constant-region primer. Generation of the TCR beta libraries relied on three nested multiplex PCR rounds using slightly modified ARM-PCR. Each CDR3 protein is one row after TCRdb ran MiXCR on the multiplex PCR reads. Of about 43,000 distinct CDR3 sequences detected, approximately 70% appear once; the ten largest clones hold over 15%. Co-extraction of RNA and DNA was performed on about 19-31 mg of unsorted bulk tissue. Five distinct regions per tumor were sampled. Every one of the tumor samples had a viable tumor cell content above 75%. The source material was liver tumor tissue from sampling region 2. Subset here: tumor region T2, inferior pole. The source is a man aged 35-49 years with primary liver carcinoma and hepatitis B virus infection.

The CDR3 reads CANTSGQTNTEALS. V and J are TRBV28 and TRBJ1-1; the table's D call, TRBD1, has no DNA check behind it. The CDR3 has 14 amino acids, counting both end residues. Germline V gene lookup returns CDR1 MDHEN and CDR2 SYDVKM.